The subject of this entry is one TCR beta chain. Antigen: not known. The sample comes from a study of T cell responses to AZD1222 COVID-19 vaccine. Study-level information: It was second doses at about 4 or about 12 weeks that were pooled. The study's findings and limits: Without day 14 samples, only post-peak T cell repertoires were studied.

V lost 0 bases, J lost 6 bases, and 6 bases lay in between. CDR1 and CDR2 (germline): KGHSH, LQKENI. The length of the CDR3 is 13 residues. This table comes from immunoSEQ multiplex PCR, and its TCRdb copy is limited to in-frame clones, with some not included. The sample lists some 54,000 clones; 70% to 90% were seen once. The receptor's source is an adult in good health. V usage is TRBV18 and J usage is TRBJ2-1, with a weak D call TRBD2 (6 bases). Sequenced here: peripheral blood, sampled on day 0 of AZD1222 vaccination. CDR3 nucleotides: TGTGCCAGCTCACCACCGGGGGGCAATGAGCAGTTCTTC. It is translated as CASSPPGGNEQFF.